The 31 T cell receptor beta chains below were found in one sample sequenced in a study of memory CD4+ T cells and cytomegalovirus serostatus. The sort gate was single viable CD3+CD4+CD8-CD45RO+ cells for memory CD4+ T cells. Sequencing was performed with immunoSEQ multiplex PCR; in TCRdb, only in-frame clones are kept and a portion is missing. Of under 55,000 clones detected, roughly three quarters appear once; the ten largest clones hold approximately 0.7%. Sequenced: memory CD4+ T cells from blood. These receptor sequences come from an adult in good health and CMV-seronegative.

The chain recombines TRBV7-2 with TRBJ2-7; 9 bases match TRBD1. Germline CDR1 SGHTA, CDR2 FQGNSA. The CDR3 is 13 residues long. Trimming at V came to 5 bases and at J to 6 bases, leaving 5 bases not matched to a gene. The DNA of the CDR3 is TGTGCCAGCAGCCGGGACAGGGTGGGCGAGCAGTACTTC. It codes for CASSRDRVGEQYF. The full variable domain, rest sourced from reference TRBV7-2 and TRBJ2-7, is GAGVSQSPSNKVTEKGKDVELRCDPISGHTALYWYRQSLGQGLEFLIYFQGNSAPDKSGLPSDRFSAERTGGSVSTLTIQRTQQEDSAVYLCASSRDRVGEQYFGPGTRLTVT.

J is TRBJ2-3 and V is TRBV10-3, with D unresolved. The V end lost 11 bases, the J end lost 6 bases, and 18 bases lay between the germline ends. The length of the CDR3 is 13 residues. The germline CDR1 and CDR2 sequences are ENHRY and SYGVKD. In DNA, the CDR3 is TGTGCCGCCTCCATTTCTCCAACGGATACGCAGTATTTT. It translates to CAASISPTDTQYF.

This chain joins TRBV5-1 and TRBJ2-5; 9 nucleotides align to TRBD2. The CDR3 extends over 15 amino acids. Germline V CDR1 and CDR2: SGHRS, YFSETQ. Trimming at V came to 0 bases and at J to 4 bases, leaving 4 bases not matched to a gene. The CDR3 reads CASSLGLAVLETQYF. The DNA for the CDR3 is TGCGCCAGCAGCTTGGGACTAGCGGTCTTAGAGACCCAGTACTTC.

This CDR3 is CASSLSQGPEAFF. The CDR3 coding sequence is TGCGCCAGCAGCTTGTCCCAGGGCCCTGAAGCTTTCTTT. This chain links TRBV5-1 with TRBJ1-1, with TRBD1 as a possible D gene (5 bases). The germline V gene encodes CDR1 SGHRS and CDR2 YFSETQ. The V and J ends lost 1 base and 6 bases respectively, with 10 bases between them. The CDR3 spans 13 residues. The complete variable domain, with remaining parts taken from reference TRBV5-1 and TRBJ1-1, reads KAGVTQTPRYLIKTRGQQVTLSCSPISGHRSVSWYQQTPGQGLQFLFEYFSETQRNKGNFPGRFSGRQFSNSRSEMNVSTLELGDSALYLCASSLSQGPEAFFGQGTRLTVV.

The chain is built from TRBV29-1 and TRBJ2-7; D remains unclear. This CDR3 contains 12 residues. V shed 4 bases and J shed 2 bases, with 9 bases lying between them. The germline CDR1 and CDR2 sequences are SQVTM and ANQGSEA. CDR3 in DNA: TGCAGCGTTGTGAGAGGCACCTACGAGCAGTACTTC. Translating gives CSVVRGTYEQYF.

V usage is TRBV28 and J usage is TRBJ2-5; 8 nucleotides line up with TRBD1. V was pared by 10 bases and J by 1 base, with 8 bases of the junction left unmatched. CDR1 is MDHEN, CDR2 SYDVKM, per germline. This CDR3 spans 14 amino acids. CDR3 amino acids: CATYKQGVQETQYF. CDR3 nucleotide sequence: TGTGCCACCTATAAACAGGGGGTCCAAGAGACCCAGTACTTC.

This chain links TRBV28 with TRBJ1-5; TRBD1 aligns across 7 bases. This CDR3 is 16 amino acids long. The germline V gene has CDR1 MDHEN and CDR2 SYDVKM. Unmatched junction bases numbered 7, after V lost 5 bases and J lost 0 bases. CDR3 sequence reads: CASSPQGRVSNQPQHF. DNA for the CDR3: TGTGCCAGCAGTCCACAGGGGCGGGTTAGCAATCAGCCCCAGCATTTT.

This clone is a singleton in its sample. The chain carries TRBV7-2 and TRBJ2-5, with D tentatively TRBD1 (5 bases). CDR1 is SGHTA and CDR2 is FQGNSA in the germline V gene. The CDR3 length is 15 residues. Trimming took off 0 bases at V and 5 bases at J, with 13 bases between the two ends. CDR3 amino acids: CASSLARQSGETQYF. For the CDR3, the DNA is TGTGCCAGCAGCTTAGCGCGACAGTCGGGCGAGACCCAGTACTTC. Based on the CDR3 plus reference TRBV7-2 and TRBJ2-5, the full variable domain is GAGVSQSPSNKVTEKGKDVELRCDPISGHTALYWYRQSLGQGLEFLIYFQGNSAPDKSGLPSDRFSAERTGGSVSTLTIQRTQQEDSAVYLCASSLARQSGETQYFGPGTRLLVL.

The chain has TRBV30 and TRBJ1-5; no clear D gene. This CDR3 comprises 13 residues. The germline V gene has CDR1 GTSNPN and CDR2 SVGIG (reference sequence). V was shortened by 1 base and J by 1 base, with 5 bases between the two germline ends. CDR3 region: CAWSAHSNQPQHF. The DNA for the CDR3 is TGTGCCTGGAGTGCGCACAGCAATCAGCCCCAGCATTTT. The full variable domain, its missing parts supplied by reference TRBV30 and TRBJ1-5, is SQTIHQWPATLVQPVGSPLSLECTVEGTSNPNLYWYRQAAGRGLQLLFYSVGIGQISSEVPQNLSASRPQDRQFILSSKKLLLSDSGFYLCAWSAHSNQPQHFGDGTRLSIL.

The chain couples TRBV30 to TRBJ2-3; D gene unclear. In germline, CDR1 is GTSNPN, CDR2 SVGIG (reference sequence). This CDR3 is 9 amino acids long. Trimming removed 5 bases at V and 5 bases at J, with 2 bases between. CDR3 in amino acids: CAWGDTQYF. In nucleotides, the CDR3 is TGTGCCTGGGGAGATACGCAGTATTTT.

The chain carries TRBV18 and TRBJ1-1; no firm D call. Germline V gives CDR1 KGHSH, CDR2 LQKENI. This CDR3 has 14 amino acids. V lost 6 bases and J lost 1, with 12 bases in between. The CDR3 nucleotides read TGTGCCAGCTCGACCCGGACTGGGAACACTGAAGCTTTCTTT. It encodes CASSTRTGNTEAFF.

The genes are TRBV10-3 and TRBJ2-3, with 9 nucleotides matching TRBD2. The ends lost 0 bases at V and 2 bases at J; junction bases unmatched: 6. This CDR3 has 17 residues. Germline CDR1 reads ENHRY; CDR2 reads SYGVKD. CDR3 DNA sequence: TGTGCCATCAGTGAGTCATCCGGCGGGAGGGTCACAGATACGCAGTATTTT. The encoded protein is CAISESSGGRVTDTQYF.

This chain links TRBV12-5 with TRBJ2-7, with D possibly TRBD1 on 6 matching bases. V dropped 0 bases and J dropped 1 base, with 10 bases sitting between them. CDR3 length: 15 amino acids. The germline gives CDR1 LGHNT, CDR2 FRNRAP. CDR3: CASGLVRTGSYEQYF. The CDR3, as DNA: TGTGCTAGTGGTTTGGTACGAACAGGGTCCTACGAGCAGTACTTC.

This sequence joins TRBV7-8 and TRBJ2-3, with 12 nucleotides matching TRBD2. Looked up from germline, CDR1 is SGHVS and CDR2 is FQNEAQ. This CDR3 has 16 residues. V gave up 5 bases and J gave up 5 bases; unmatched junction bases: 8. The CDR3 is CASSARTSGIGDTQYF. The CDR3 coding sequence is TGTGCCAGCAGCGCCCGGACTAGCGGGATAGGAGATACGCAGTATTTT.

J is TRBJ2-7 and V is TRBV11-2, with a possible D match to TRBD2 (6 bases). V lost 0 bases, J lost 3 bases, and 15 bases lay in between. CDR3 length: 16 residues. Per germline, CDR1 SGHAT and CDR2 FQNNGV. DNA for the CDR3: TGTGCCAGCAGCTTAGACGGGAGCAGGGCCTTCTACGAGCAGTACTTC. Amino acid sequence: CASSLDGSRAFYEQYF.

This sequence joins TRBV10-3 and TRBJ1-2; 8 nucleotides agree with TRBD1. The V gene's germline CDR1 is ENHRY and CDR2 SYGVKD. Unmatched junction bases numbered 8, after V lost 2 bases and J lost 0 bases. The CDR3 has 17 amino acids. The CDR3 region is CAISEDRTGKANYGYTF. For the CDR3, the DNA is TGTGCCATCAGTGAGGATAGGACAGGGAAAGCTAACTATGGCTACACCTTC.

The chain is built from TRBV7-9 and TRBJ1-2, with 11 bases fitting TRBD1. Trimming took 0 bases from V and 0 from J; bases not matched to a gene: 0. Per germline, CDR1 SEHNR and CDR2 FQNEAQ (reference sequence). The CDR3 extends over 16 amino acids. The CDR3 DNA reads TGTGCCAGCAGCTTAGCGGGACAGGGGGCTAACTATGGCTACACCTTC. This sequence encodes CASSLAGQGANYGYTF.

This chain joins TRBV27 and TRBJ2-4, with D maybe TRBD1 (5 bases). V was shortened by 5 bases and J by 6 bases, with 20 bases between the two germline ends. From germline, CDR1 is MNHEY and CDR2 SMNVEV (reference sequence). The CDR3 sequence is 16 residues long. The DNA of the CDR3 is TGTGCCAGCAGTCCACAGGTTCCTAAAGGATTAAACATTCAGTACTTC. Protein sequence: CASSPQVPKGLNIQYF.

The rearrangement links TRBV7-9 to TRBJ2-7, with 7 bases matching TRBD1. Germline V lookup: CDR1 SEHNR, CDR2 FQNEAQ (reference sequence). This CDR3 has 18 residues. V shed 1 base, J shed 2 bases, and the junction held 14 bases outside the gene matches. The CDR3 sequence is CASSLGRTGTAMPYEQYF. DNA of the CDR3: TGTGCCAGCAGCTTAGGCCGAACTGGGACAGCTATGCCCTACGAGCAGTACTTC.

The CDR3 DNA follows: TGTGCCAGCAGCCAAGGTATAGGCCGGGAGGAGCAGTACTTC. Its translation: CASSQGIGREEQYF. This sequence joins TRBV14 and TRBJ2-7, with TRBD2 as a possible D gene (6 bases). V was trimmed by 1 base and J by 7 bases, leaving 14 bases between them. Per germline, CDR1 SGHDN and CDR2 FVKESK. There are 14 residues in the CDR3.

This sequence joins TRBV29-1 and TRBJ2-3; D call uncertain. The ends were cut back, 5 bases at V and 0 bases at J, with 12 bases in the middle. Germline CDR1 SQVTM, CDR2 ANQGSEA. There are 14 residues in the CDR3. In nucleotides, the CDR3 is TGCAGCGTTTATGTAGAAACTAGCACAGATACGCAGTATTTT. This gives the protein CSVYVETSTDTQYF.

This chain connects TRBV2 to TRBJ1-5; TRBD1 matches 10 bases. Germline CDR1 reads SNHLY; CDR2 reads FYNNEI. Trimming took 11 bases from V and 3 from J; bases not matched to a gene: 7. The CDR3 loop spans 14 amino acids. The CDR3, as DNA: TGTGCCGGAGGACAGGGGGGACTCAATCAGCCCCAGCATTTT. Amino acid sequence: CAGGQGGLNQPQHF.

This chain links TRBV14 with TRBJ2-1; D uncertain. Germline V CDR1 and CDR2: SGHDN, FVKESK. Deletions cut 0 bases from V and 10 bases from J, with 10 bases between. The CDR3 sequence is 13 residues long. For the CDR3, the DNA is TGTGCCAGCAGCCAAGAAAGGAGAAAGGAGCAGTTCTTC. Its protein is CASSQERRKEQFF.

In this sample, this clone is medium-sized (0.01 to 0.1%). This chain uses TRBV18 with TRBJ1-1, with D perhaps TRBD1 (5 bases). The germline gives CDR1 KGHSH, CDR2 LQKENI. There are 14 residues in the CDR3. V lost 3 bases and J lost 3, with 11 bases in between. CDR3 bases: TGTGCCAGCTCACCGAGCCAGGGCGACACTGAAGCTTTCTTT. Protein product: CASSPSQGDTEAFF.

This clone came up once. V and J are TRBV18 and TRBJ2-3; D gene unclear. Germline CDR1 is KGHSH and CDR2 is LQKENI. The V end lost 1 base, the J end lost 5 bases, and 1 base lay between the germline ends. There are 11 residues in the CDR3. CDR3 loop: CASSPQDTQYF. The CDR3 nucleotides read TGTGCCAGCTCACCACAAGATACGCAGTATTTT.

The chain carries TRBV27 and TRBJ2-7; D possibly matches TRBD1 or TRBD2 (5 bases each). In germline, CDR1 is MNHEY, CDR2 SMNVEV (reference sequence). This CDR3 comprises 14 residues. V dropped 3 bases and J dropped 6 bases, with 15 bases sitting between them. CDR3 region: CASSFLGREVEQYF. CDR3 DNA: TGTGCCAGCAGTTTTCTGGGACGCGAGGTCGAGCAGTACTTC.

The chain has TRBV27 and TRBJ2-1, with TRBD2 identical over 7 bases. The germline gives CDR1 MNHEY, CDR2 SMNVEV (reference sequence). The length of the CDR3 is 16 residues. The junction had 11 bases not matched to a gene; V was cut back by 6 bases and J by 3 bases. DNA of the CDR3: TGTGCCAGCAGAGAAGAGTTCGGGAGGAACTACAATGAGCAGTTCTTC. It yields the protein CASREEFGRNYNEQFF.

The V and J genes are TRBV10-3 and TRBJ1-1, with 11 bases matching TRBD1. Germline CDR1 and CDR2: ENHRY and SYGVKD. V dropped 11 bases and J dropped 5; count of bases not matched to a gene: 4. The CDR3 runs 12 residues. The CDR3 sequence: CAAGTGGTEAFF. The CDR3 DNA sequence: TGTGCCGCCGGGACAGGGGGAACTGAAGCTTTCTTT.

CDR3 bases: TGTGCCAGCAGCTTGGATGGCACAGATACGCAGTATTTT. It specifies CASSLDGTDTQYF. The chain recombines TRBV7-2 with TRBJ2-3, with D uncertain. The V end was cut by 3 bases, the J end by 1 base, with 5 bases between. This CDR3 spans 13 amino acids. Germline V gene sequence: CDR1 SGHTA, CDR2 FQGNSA.

The table lists this clone with a count of one. The chain has TRBV5-1 and TRBJ2-7, with D tentatively TRBD1 (5 bases). This CDR3 is built from 14 residues. V was cut by 2 bases and J by 2 bases, with 11 bases left in between. The V gene's germline CDR1 is SGHRS and CDR2 YFSETQ. For the CDR3, the DNA is TGCGCCAGCAGCTTCAAGACAGCTACCTACGAGCAGTACTTC. Protein product: CASSFKTATYEQYF.

The chain joins TRBV28 to TRBJ2-5; a possible D gene is TRBD2 (5 bases). V was pared by 1 base and J by 7 bases, with 13 bases between. CDR1 is MDHEN and CDR2 is SYDVKM in the germline V gene. The CDR3 runs 14 residues. CDR3 sequence reads: CASSLYGERGTQYF. Written as DNA, the CDR3 is TGTGCCAGCAGTTTATATGGGGAACGGGGGACCCAGTACTTC.